This entry describes one T cell receptor (beta chain). This specimen comes from a study of blood T cell repertoires in COVID-19. Overall study context: Acute and convalescent COVID-19 samples came from the United States, Italy and Spain.

Repertoires were generated with immunoSEQ multiplex PCR, while TCRdb's copy carries only in-frame clones and drops some. The sample consists of 250,000 to 300,000 clones, approximately 90% of them appearing once. After removal of 1 base from V and 6 bases from J, the junction contained 1 base not matched to a gene. This CDR3 contains 14 residues. The germline gives CDR1 MNHEY, CDR2 SMNVEV (reference sequence). Sequencing input: PBMCs or T cells enriched from blood (not recorded which). The genes are TRBV27 and TRBJ2-2; 8 nucleotides align to TRBD1. This clonotype was sampled from a woman aged 40 to 50 with acute COVID-19. CDR3 in DNA: TGTGCCAGCAGTTTATGGGGACAGGCCGGGGAGCTGTTTTTT. This encodes CASSLWGQAGELFF.